The 29 T cell receptor beta chains reported below all come from one sample, sequenced in a study of T cells in Graves' hyperthyroidism and ophthalmopathy. Template material for amplifying TCR beta CDR3 regions consisted of RNA transcripts. HTBI primers were used for first-round RT-PCR of the TCR CDR3. TCRdb fed the multiplex PCR reads into MiXCR, producing one record per CDR3 protein. Of approximately 520,000 distinct CDR3 sequences in the sample, around 21% were seen once. The sequenced material came from blood. Receptors originate from a man younger than 35 with Graves' hyperthyroidism.

This clonotype was seen a handful of times. This chain uses TRBV4-1 with TRBJ2-7; D is undetermined. Between the trimmed V and J ends, which lost 2 bases and 5 bases, there was a span of 10 bases. The germline V gene has CDR1 MGHRA and CDR2 YSYEKL. The CDR3 is 13 amino acids. CDR3 in amino acids: CASSQSRSHEQYF. DNA for the CDR3: TGCGCCAGCAGCCAATCCAGGTCTCACGAGCAGTACTTC.

This clonotype was observed a few times. A much larger clone differs by one base, so this may be a read error. This chain joins TRBV28 and TRBJ2-7, with D perhaps TRBD1 (6 bases). The germline V and J ends were trimmed by 3 bases and 5 bases, with 11 bases remaining between them. The CDR3 loop spans 13 amino acids. The germline V gene encodes CDR1 MDHEN and CDR2 SYDVKM. The CDR3 reads CASSLVRGDEQYV. Here the CDR3 DNA reads TGTGCCAGCAGTTTGGTCAGGGGCGACGAGCAGTACGTC.

In its sample, this clonotype was seen a few times. The chain recombines TRBV14 with TRBJ1-2; the D is unclear. Trimming took off 1 base at V and 1 base at J, with 4 bases between the two ends. Germline V gives CDR1 SGHDN, CDR2 FVKESK. The CDR3 extends over 13 amino acids. In nucleotides, the CDR3 is TGTGCCAGCAGCCAAGGACGTAACTATGGCTACACCTTC. Its protein is CASSQGRNYGYTF.

In this sample, this clonotype turned up many times. The V and J genes are TRBV27 and TRBJ1-1, with 9 nucleotides matching TRBD1. CDR3 size: 16 residues. Germline CDR1 reads MNHEY; CDR2 reads SMNVEV (reference sequence). The ends lost 4 bases at V and 5 bases at J; junction bases unmatched: 11. The CDR3 loop reads CASSSGQGMVWTEAFF. The DNA of the CDR3 is TGTGCCAGCAGTTCGGGACAGGGAATGGTTTGGACTGAAGCTTTCTTT.

There are many counts of this clonotype. J is TRBJ2-7 and V is TRBV6-1; TRBD2 matches 7 bases. Germline CDR1 is MNHNS and CDR2 is SASEGT. This CDR3 spans 14 amino acids. Trimming removed 7 bases from V and 0 bases from J; junction bases left unmatched: 6. The CDR3 coding sequence is TGTGCCAGCAAAACTAGCGAGAGCTCCTACGAGCAGTACTTC. Translation gives CASKTSESSYEQYF.

This clonotype was detected many times. The V call is TRBV10-3, the J call TRBJ2-7; D is possibly TRBD1 (6 bases). This CDR3 is 15 amino acids long. CDR1 and CDR2 (germline): ENHRY, SYGVKD. V was shortened by 4 bases and J by 0 bases, with 13 bases between the two germline ends. Here the CDR3 reads CAISAYRASSYEQYF. In DNA form, the CDR3 reads TGTGCCATCAGTGCGTACAGGGCCAGCTCCTACGAGCAGTACTTC.

The chain uses TRBV11-2 and TRBJ2-7, with D unclear. The CDR3 has 14 residues. Germline V gene lookup returns CDR1 SGHAT and CDR2 FQNNGV. V was pared by 3 bases and J by 10 bases, with 19 bases between. CDR3 sequence: CASSFSVRFGDQYF. CDR3 bases: TGTGCCAGCAGCTTCTCTGTGCGTTTTGGGGATCAGTACTTC.

V gene TRBV6-5 combines with J gene TRBJ2-7; 12 bases align to TRBD2. CDR1 is MNHEY, CDR2 SVGAGI, per germline. The CDR3 totals 15 residues. V shed 4 bases, J shed 4 bases, and the junction held 5 bases outside the gene matches. In DNA, the CDR3 is TGTGCCAGCAGTTCTGCGACTAGCGGGAGTTACGAGCAGTACTTC. It translates to CASSSATSGSYEQYF.

The chain couples TRBV4-2 to TRBJ1-2, with 8 bases matching TRBD1. Unmatched junction bases numbered 10, after V lost 3 bases and J lost 4 bases. The germline V gene encodes CDR1 LGHNA and CDR2 YNFKEQ. The CDR3 is 16 residues long. DNA for the CDR3: TGTGCCAGCAGCCAGGACAGGGACACTCTGATCTATGGCTACACCTTC. Protein: CASSQDRDTLIYGYTF.

This clonotype came up many times. V and J are TRBV5-6 and TRBJ1-2, with D uncertain. This CDR3 comprises 14 residues. Germline V gene lookup returns CDR1 SGHDT and CDR2 YYEEEE. Trimming cost V 0 bases and J 4 bases, with 10 bases left between them. Here the CDR3 DNA reads TGTGCCAGCAGCTTGGCCGAAAGCTCCTATGGCTACACCTTC. Translated, it gives CASSLAESSYGYTF. The full variable domain, its missing parts supplied by reference TRBV5-6 and TRBJ1-2, is DAGVTQSPTHLIKTRGQQVTLRCSPKSGHDTVSWYQQALGQGPQFIFQYYEEEERQRGNFPDRFSGHQFPNYSSELNVNALLLGDSALYLCASSLAESSYGYTFGSGTRLTVV.

This clonotype showed up many times. The chain is built from TRBV19 and TRBJ1-3; possible D gene TRBD1, 5 bases. The CDR3 length is 13 residues. Germline V gene lookup returns CDR1 LNHDA and CDR2 SQIVND (reference sequence). V lost 5 bases, J lost 6 bases, and 11 bases lay in between. CDR3 sequence: CASSLGTVNTIYF. The CDR3 DNA reads as TGTGCCAGTAGTCTGGGGACGGTAAACACCATATATTTT.

The V and J genes are TRBV12-3 or TRBV12-4 and TRBJ2-2, with D possibly matching TRBD1 (5 bases). V was pared by 8 bases and J by 6 bases, with 19 bases between. The CDR3 is 15 residues long. The CDR3, as DNA: TGTGCCAGCCGAGACAGATTATTTTTCCCCGGGGAGCTGTTTTTT. This codes for CASRDRLFFPGELFF.

This clonotype was observed a handful of times. This chain connects TRBV27 to TRBJ2-7, with D possibly TRBD2 on 6 matching bases. V lost 7 bases, J lost 1 base, and 11 bases lay in between. Germline V CDR1 and CDR2: MNHEY, SMNVEV (reference sequence). The CDR3 is 13 residues long. This CDR3 reads CASISGLSYEQYF. The CDR3 nucleotides read TGTGCCAGCATATCGGGACTGTCCTACGAGCAGTACTTC.

The rearrangement joins TRBV20-1 to TRBJ1-6; D unclear. The CDR3 sequence is 12 residues long. The V gene lost 0 bases and the J gene lost 9 bases, with 6 bases spanning the gap. CDR1 and CDR2 (germline): DFQATT, SNEGSKA (reference sequence). The CDR3 DNA sequence: TGCAGTGCTAGAGAGGAGGTTTCACCCCTCCACTTT. Translation gives CSAREEVSPLHF.

The gene calls are TRBV11-1 and TRBJ2-2, with TRBD1 as a possible D gene (7 bases). The V end was cut by 8 bases, the J end by 1 base, with 17 bases between. The germline gives CDR1 SGHAT, CDR2 FQDESV (reference sequence). The CDR3 runs 16 residues. The CDR3 nucleotides are TGTGCCAGCGAAATAGGGGGGACAGAGAACACCGGGGAGCTGTTTTTT. Its translation is CASEIGGTENTGELFF.

At least ten counts were recorded for this clonotype. This rearrangement joins TRBV15 to TRBJ2-7, with 8 bases that match TRBD2. The CDR3 is made up of 16 amino acids. Germline loops: CDR1 LNHNV, CDR2 YYDKDF (reference sequence). V shed 3 bases, J shed 0 bases, and the junction held 7 bases outside the gene matches. The CDR3 loop is CATSSRRGGPSYEQYF. The CDR3 DNA sequence: TGTGCCACCAGCAGCCGCCGGGGGGGGCCCTCCTACGAGCAGTACTTC.

This sequence joins TRBV30 and TRBJ1-5, with a weak D call TRBD1 (5 bases). Trimming left V 1 base short and J 9 bases short, with 13 bases between. Germline V gives CDR1 GTSNPN, CDR2 SVGIG (reference sequence). The CDR3 extends over 13 amino acids. The CDR3 coding sequence is TGTGCCTGGAGTGGAGGGGCTGGTCGGCCCCAGCATTTT. This sequence encodes CAWSGGAGRPQHF.

This clonotype has ten or more counts. This chain uses TRBV15 with TRBJ1-1; tentative D call: TRBD1 (6 bases). The germline gives CDR1 LNHNV, CDR2 YYDKDF (reference sequence). The CDR3 is 13 residues long. V lost 1 base, J lost 5 bases, and 8 bases lay in between. The chain's CDR3 is CATSRGQVTEAFF. The CDR3, as DNA: TGTGCCACCAGCAGAGGACAGGTAACTGAAGCTTTCTTT.

V usage is TRBV20-1 and J usage is TRBJ2-5; D tentatively fits TRBD1 or TRBD2 (5 bases each). The V end was cut by 0 bases, the J end by 1 base, with 24 bases between. The CDR3 totals 19 residues. Germline V lookup: CDR1 DFQATT, CDR2 SNEGSKA (reference sequence). The CDR3 sequence: CSARDSDGDHLSIQETQYF. The CDR3 DNA reads as TGCAGTGCTAGAGATAGCGATGGGGACCACCTTTCAATCCAAGAGACCCAGTACTTC.

This clonotype was counted many times. The chain recombines TRBV9 with TRBJ1-1; 7 bases line up with TRBD1. There are 12 residues in the CDR3. Germline CDR1 reads SGDLS; CDR2 reads YYNGEE. V shed 0 bases, J shed 7 bases, and the junction held 0 bases outside the gene matches. The CDR3 coding sequence is TGTGCCAGCAGCGTAGGACAGGGTGAAGCTTTCTTT. Amino acid sequence: CASSVGQGEAFF.

This clonotype was recorded only once. This sequence may be a read error, since a much larger clone differs from it by one base. The chain has TRBV27 and TRBJ1-2, with D possibly TRBD1 on 6 matching bases. This CDR3 spans 12 amino acids. In germline, CDR1 is MNHEY, CDR2 SMNVEV (reference sequence). The CDR3: CANSPQGYGYIF. The DNA of the CDR3 is TGTGCCAACAGTCCACAGGGTTATGGCTACATCTTC.

V and J are TRBV6-1 and TRBJ1-1, with D possibly matching TRBD1 (5 bases). Per the germline V gene, CDR1 is MNHNS and CDR2 is SASEGT. The CDR3 is 13 amino acids. V was shortened by 10 bases and J by 1 base, with 13 bases between the two germline ends. CDR3 loop: CATSQGANTEAFF. The CDR3 DNA sequence: TGTGCCACCTCTCAAGGGGCGAACACTGAAGCTTTCTTT.

The rearrangement links TRBV28 to TRBJ1-2; unclear D gene. Trimming took off 5 bases at V and 12 bases at J, with 19 bases between the two ends. The CDR3 loop spans 13 amino acids. Germline V gene lookup returns CDR1 MDHEN and CDR2 SYDVKM. The CDR3 bases are TGTGCCAGCAGTATGCGATCAGATGTCGTCCACACCTTC. It is translated as CASSMRSDVVHTF.

The CDR3 nucleotides read TGTGCCACCAGCAGAGACGGGGAAACCTACGAGCAGTACTTC. This translates into CATSRDGETYEQYF. The chain has TRBV15 and TRBJ2-7; D perhaps matches TRBD2 (5 bases). Germline V gene data show CDR1 as LNHNV and CDR2 as YYDKDF (reference sequence). Trimming pared 0 bases from V and 2 bases from J, leaving 8 bases between. The CDR3 has 14 amino acids.

This clonotype has more than one count but fewer than ten. The V gene is TRBV6-1, the J gene TRBJ2-7; D is possibly TRBD2 (6 bases). Germline V lookup: CDR1 MNHNS, CDR2 SASEGT. The CDR3 sequence is 14 residues long. The germline V and J ends were trimmed by 3 bases and 0 bases, with 9 bases remaining between them. CDR3 region: CASSERGTSYEQYF. In DNA, the CDR3 is TGTGCCAGCAGTGAGCGGGGAACCTCCTACGAGCAGTACTTC.

Ten or more counts support this clonotype. The chain carries TRBV9 and TRBJ2-3; perhaps TRBD2 as D (6 bases). CDR1 SGDLS and CDR2 YYNGEE come from the germline V gene. The CDR3 loop spans 15 amino acids. Trimming took 3 bases from V and 0 from J, leaving 11 bases between them. The CDR3 loop reads CASSALATSTDTQYF. For the CDR3, the DNA is TGTGCCAGCAGCGCCCTAGCGACTAGCACAGATACGCAGTATTTT. The full variable domain, in which reference TRBV9 and TRBJ2-3 provide the parts outside the CDR3, is DSGVTQTPKHLITATGQRVTLRCSPRSGDLSVYWYQQSLDQGLQFLIQYYNGEERAKGNILERFSAQQFPDLHSELNLSSLELGDSALYFCASSALATSTDTQYFGPGTRLTVL.

Ten or more counts support this clonotype. This rearrangement joins TRBV6-1 to TRBJ1-5; a possible D gene is TRBD1 (6 bases). This CDR3 contains 14 residues. Germline lookup yields CDR1 MNHNS and CDR2 SASEGT. V was shortened by 4 bases and J by 1 base, with 8 bases between the two germline ends. DNA of the CDR3: TGTGCCAGCAGTGCCCAGGGGAGCAATCAGCCCCAGCATTTT. It translates to CASSAQGSNQPQHF.

This clonotype was picked up many times. The rearrangement uses TRBV2 and TRBJ1-5; D ambiguous. The CDR3 runs 14 residues. Germline CDR1 reads SNHLY; CDR2 reads FYNNEI. The germline V and J ends were trimmed by 3 bases and 7 bases, with 13 bases remaining between them. The DNA for the CDR3 is TGTGCCAGCAGTGACTATGGCGGCGGGCAGCCCCAGCATTTT. Amino acid sequence: CASSDYGGGQPQHF.

This clonotype was seen repeatedly, ten times or more. This chain joins TRBV20-1 and TRBJ1-2; no definite D call. CDR1 and CDR2 from the germline V gene are DFQATT and SNEGSKA (reference sequence). This CDR3 contains 14 residues. The V gene lost 0 bases and the J gene lost 4 bases, with 12 bases spanning the gap. Written as DNA, the CDR3 is TGCAGTGCTAGAGATAAAGGACTATTCTATGGCTACACCTTC. This encodes CSARDKGLFYGYTF.